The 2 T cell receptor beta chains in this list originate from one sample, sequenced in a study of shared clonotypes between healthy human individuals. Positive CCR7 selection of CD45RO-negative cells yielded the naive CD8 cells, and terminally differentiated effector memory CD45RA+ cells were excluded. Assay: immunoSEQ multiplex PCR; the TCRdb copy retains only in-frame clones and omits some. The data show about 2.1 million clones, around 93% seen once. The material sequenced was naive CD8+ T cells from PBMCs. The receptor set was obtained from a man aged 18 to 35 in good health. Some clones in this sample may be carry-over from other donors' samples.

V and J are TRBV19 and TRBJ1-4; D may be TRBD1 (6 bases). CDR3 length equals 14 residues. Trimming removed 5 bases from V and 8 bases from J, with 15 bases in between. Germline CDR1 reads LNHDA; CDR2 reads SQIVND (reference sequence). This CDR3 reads CASSQEQGDEKLFF. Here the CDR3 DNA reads TGTGCCAGTAGTCAAGAACAGGGCGACGAAAAACTGTTTTTT. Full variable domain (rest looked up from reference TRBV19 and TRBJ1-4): DGGITQSPKYLFRKEGQNVTLSCEQNLNHDAMYWYRQDPGQGLRLIYYSQIVNDFQKGDIAEGYSVSREKKESFPLTVTSAQKNPTAFYLCASSQEQGDEKLFFGSGTQLSVL.

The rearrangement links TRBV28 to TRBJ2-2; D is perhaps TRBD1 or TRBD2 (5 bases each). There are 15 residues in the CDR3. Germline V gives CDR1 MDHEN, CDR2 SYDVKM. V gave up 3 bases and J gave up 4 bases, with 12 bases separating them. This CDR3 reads CASSLWGSSTGELFF. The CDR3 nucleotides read TGTGCCAGCAGTTTGTGGGGGAGTAGCACCGGGGAGCTGTTTTTT.